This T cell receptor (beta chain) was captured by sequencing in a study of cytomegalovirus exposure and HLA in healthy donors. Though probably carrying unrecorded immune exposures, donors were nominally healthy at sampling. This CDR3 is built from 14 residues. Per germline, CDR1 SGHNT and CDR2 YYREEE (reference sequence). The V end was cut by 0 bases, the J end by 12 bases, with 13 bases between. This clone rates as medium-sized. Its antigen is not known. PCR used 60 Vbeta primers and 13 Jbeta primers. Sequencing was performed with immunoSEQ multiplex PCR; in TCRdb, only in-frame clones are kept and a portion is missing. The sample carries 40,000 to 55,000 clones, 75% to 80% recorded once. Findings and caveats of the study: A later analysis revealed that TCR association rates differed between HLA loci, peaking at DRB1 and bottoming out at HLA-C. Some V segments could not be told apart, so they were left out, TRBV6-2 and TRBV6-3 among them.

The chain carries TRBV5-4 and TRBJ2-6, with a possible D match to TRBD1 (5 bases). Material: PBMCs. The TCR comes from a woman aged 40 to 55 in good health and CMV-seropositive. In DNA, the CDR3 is TGTGCCAGCAGCTTGGTCCAGGGATCGGGCGTCCTGACTTTC. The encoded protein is CASSLVQGSGVLTF.